Shown below are 14 T cell receptor beta chains from a single sample sequenced in a study of Ad26.COV2.S vaccination and SARS-CoV-2 variants. Specified treatment: 15 to 20 received Ad26.COV2.S at low or high dose, single or two shots; several received placebo; per-sample allocation not given. Samples came from day 63 after the first vaccine or placebo injection. Assay: immunoSEQ multiplex PCR; the TCRdb copy retains only in-frame clones and omits some. Altogether a few hundred thousand clones are present, 87% being singletons, with the ten largest covering nearly 3%. The sample was peripheral blood, taken in a trial of Ad26.COV2.S vaccine versus placebo. The receptors shown here come from a person aged 18-60 years who received the Ad26.COV2.S COVID-19 vaccine or a placebo.

This clone was seen only once. The V and J genes are TRBV7-9 and TRBJ2-2; 8 bases align to TRBD1. CDR3 length: 16 amino acids. Germline assignment: CDR1 SEHNR and CDR2 FQNEAQ (reference sequence). Trimming cost V 5 bases and J 2 bases; bases outside gene matches: 7. The CDR3 DNA is TGTGCCAGCAGCCGTGGACAGGGCCCTAACACCGGGGAGCTGTTTTTT. Amino acids: CASSRGQGPNTGELFF.

This sequence joins TRBV24-1 and TRBJ2-2; 9 bases map to TRBD1. The CDR3 consists of 17 residues. Germline CDR1 and CDR2: KGHDR and SFDVKD. V dropped 7 bases and J dropped 4; count of bases not matched to a gene: 12. CDR3 nucleotides: TGTGCCACCAGCCCTAGAAGGGGGACAGGGAGCACCGGGGAGCTGTTTTTT. It translates to CATSPRRGTGSTGELFF.

The chain recombines TRBV18 with TRBJ1-5, with D perhaps TRBD1 (5 bases). Germline assignment: CDR1 KGHSH and CDR2 LQKENI. The V end was cut by 3 bases, the J end by 0 bases, with 12 bases between. This CDR3 is built from 16 residues. This CDR3 is CASSPFGGYSNQPQHF. The CDR3 DNA follows: TGTGCCAGCTCACCGTTCGGGGGGTATAGCAATCAGCCCCAGCATTTT.

The chain is built from TRBV7-2 and TRBJ2-2; D not certain. This CDR3 has 13 amino acids. Germline V gene sequence: CDR1 SGHTA, CDR2 FQGNSA. V lost 10 bases and J lost 7, with 16 bases in between. The CDR3: CATPPTTIGELFF. The CDR3 region has the DNA TGTGCCACCCCCCCTACCACCATCGGGGAGCTGTTTTTT.

This clone was recorded once. This rearrangement joins TRBV7-2 to TRBJ1-2, with D perhaps TRBD1 (5 bases). The CDR3 has 14 amino acids. V was cut by 5 bases and J by 8 bases, with 18 bases left in between. Germline-derived CDR1 and CDR2 are SGHTA and FQGNSA. CDR3 in DNA: TGTGCCAGCAGCCCCCGCGGACTCTGGGGGGGCTACACCTTC. The encoded protein is CASSPRGLWGGYTF.

The chain joins TRBV7-6 to TRBJ2-2; possible D gene TRBD2, 6 bases. The germline V gene has CDR1 SGHVS and CDR2 FNYEAQ. The CDR3 extends over 14 amino acids. V lost 3 bases and J 7 bases, leaving 12 bases between the germline ends. The CDR3 region has the DNA TGTGCCAGCAGCTTCGGCGGAGGGAACGGGGAGCTGTTTTTT. This translates into CASSFGGGNGELFF.

The V gene is TRBV11-2, the J gene TRBJ2-3; 9 nucleotides line up with TRBD2. Germline assignment: CDR1 SGHAT and CDR2 FQNNGV. The CDR3 sequence is 18 residues long. V lost 2 bases to trimming and J lost 3 bases; unmatched junction nucleotides: 12. In nucleotides, the CDR3 is TGTGCCAGCAGCTTATTGGGCGGCGGGGGGGCATCAACAGATACGCAGTATTTT. Encoded protein: CASSLLGGGGASTDTQYF.

The chain recombines TRBV12-3 or TRBV12-4 with TRBJ2-2, with TRBD1 matching 8 bases. The J segment lost 9 bases and the V segment lost 3 bases, leaving 3 bases of the junction unmatched. This CDR3 spans 13 amino acids. The CDR3 region is CASSLTGEWELFF. CDR3 nucleotide sequence: TGTGCCAGCAGTTTGACAGGGGAGTGGGAGCTGTTTTTT.

The rearrangement joins TRBV11-2 to TRBJ1-2; D is unresolved. The germline gives CDR1 SGHAT, CDR2 FQNNGV. This CDR3 is built from 14 residues. Trimming took 5 bases from V and 4 from J, leaving 14 bases between them. The CDR3 DNA follows: TGTGCCAGCAGCGAACCCCCACGGACCTATGGCTACACCTTC. Translation: CASSEPPRTYGYTF. Full variable domain (rest looked up from reference TRBV11-2 and TRBJ1-2): EAGVAQSPRYKIIEKRQSVAFWCNPISGHATLYWYQQILGQGPKLLIQFQNNGVVDDSQLPKDRFSAERLKGVDSTLKIQPAKLEDSAVYLCASSEPPRTYGYTFGSGTRLTVV.

The rearrangement joins TRBV5-1 to TRBJ2-3; D is possibly TRBD2 (6 bases). V lost 4 bases and J lost 3, with 15 bases in between. CDR3 length equals 15 residues. Germline V gene data show CDR1 as SGHRS and CDR2 as YFSETQ. CDR3 sequence reads: CASSLWRVGTDTQYF. The CDR3 DNA sequence: TGCGCCAGCAGCCTCTGGAGGGTTGGTACAGATACGCAGTATTTT.

The chain uses TRBV5-4 and TRBJ1-4; tentative D call: TRBD1 (6 bases). The CDR3 consists of 14 residues. V was trimmed by 5 bases and J by 7 bases, leaving 15 bases between them. CDR1 and CDR2 from the germline V gene are SGHNT and YYREEE (reference sequence). CDR3 residues: CASSVGGDTEKLFF. The CDR3 nucleotides are TGTGCCAGCAGTGTGGGTGGGGACACTGAAAAACTGTTTTTT.

A remark on this clone: This specimen includes other DNA sequences encoding the same CDR3. The V gene is TRBV3-1 (or the pseudogene TRBV3-2), the J gene TRBJ1-1, with TRBD1 as a possible D gene (6 bases). The CDR3 runs 14 residues. CDR1 LGHDT and CDR2 YNNKEL come from the germline V gene (reference sequence). Trimming took off 1 base at V and 1 base at J, with 7 bases between the two ends. The CDR3 DNA sequence: TGTGCCAGCAGCCAAGTACAGGGGAACACTGAAGCTTTCTTT. The encoded protein is CASSQVQGNTEAFF.

The chain employs TRBV4-3 and TRBJ1-6; maybe TRBD1 (5 bases). Trimming stripped 0 bases from V and 7 bases from J, with 10 bases between. Per germline, CDR1 LGHNA and CDR2 YSLEER. CDR3 length: 15 amino acids. CDR3 bases: TGCGCCAGCAGCCAAGACGGGGGGAGGAATTCACCCCTCCACTTT. Residues: CASSQDGGRNSPLHF.

This clone was counted a few times. The chain recombines TRBV30 with TRBJ1-4, with D maybe TRBD1 (6 bases). In germline, CDR1 is GTSNPN, CDR2 SVGIG (reference sequence). Trimming removed 2 bases from V and 4 bases from J, with 17 bases in between. The CDR3 totals 16 residues. The CDR3 protein is CAWSSLNRANNEKLFF. The CDR3 DNA sequence: TGTGCCTGGAGTTCCCTGAACAGGGCCAATAATGAAAAACTGTTTTTT. Supplemented by reference TRBV30 and TRBJ1-4, the full variable domain reads SQTIHQWPATLVQPVGSPLSLECTVEGTSNPNLYWYRQAAGRGLQLLFYSVGIGQISSEVPQNLSASRPQDRQFILSSKKLLLSDSGFYLCAWSSLNRANNEKLFFGSGTQLSVL.